The text below deals with one T cell receptor (beta chain). No antigen is known for it. The sample belongs to a study of T cells in Graves' hyperthyroidism and ophthalmopathy. Turning to the study itself: Staff took peripheral blood when the initial diagnosis was made, before any treatment began. Study-level points and caveats: The majority of expanded thyroid clonotypes above 0.001 also appeared in blood.

The V end was cut by 4 bases, the J end by 0 bases, with 10 bases between. The CDR3 sequence is 14 residues long. Germline CDR1 reads LNHDA; CDR2 reads SQIVND (reference sequence). On the basis of clinical symptoms, serum thyroxine and TRAb, thyroid ultrasound and orbital computed tomography, diagnoses were made. Fresh peripheral blood, about 10 ml of it, supplied the PBMCs. RNA transcripts provided the source from which TCR beta CDR3 regions were amplified. In the first-round RT-PCR of the TCR CDR3, the HTBI primer set was used. From the multiplex PCR reads, TCRdb called clonotypes with MiXCR, one entry per CDR3 protein. This sample has about 24,000 distinct CDR3 sequences; approximately 49% occur once, and the top ten carry roughly 26%.

The TCR sequence derives from a woman aged 40 to 50 with Graves' hyperthyroidism that later progressed to Graves' ophthalmopathy. This sequence joins TRBV19 and TRBJ2-7, with D hard to call. The sample consisted of blood. In DNA form, the CDR3 reads TGTGCCAGTAGTAGGACGGAGAACTCCTACGAGCAGTACTTC. Translated: CASSRTENSYEQYF.